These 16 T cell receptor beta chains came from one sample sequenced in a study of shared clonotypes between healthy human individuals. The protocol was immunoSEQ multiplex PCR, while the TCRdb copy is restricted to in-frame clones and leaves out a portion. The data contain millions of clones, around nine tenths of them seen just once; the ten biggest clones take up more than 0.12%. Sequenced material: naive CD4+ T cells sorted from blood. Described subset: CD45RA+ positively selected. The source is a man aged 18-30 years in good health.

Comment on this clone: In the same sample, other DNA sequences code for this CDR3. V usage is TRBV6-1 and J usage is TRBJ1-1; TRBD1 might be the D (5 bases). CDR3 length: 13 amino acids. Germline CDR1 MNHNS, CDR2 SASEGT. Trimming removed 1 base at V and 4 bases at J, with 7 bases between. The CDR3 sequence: CASSEVGGTEAFF. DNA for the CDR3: TGTGCCAGCAGTGAAGTCGGGGGCACTGAAGCTTTCTTT.

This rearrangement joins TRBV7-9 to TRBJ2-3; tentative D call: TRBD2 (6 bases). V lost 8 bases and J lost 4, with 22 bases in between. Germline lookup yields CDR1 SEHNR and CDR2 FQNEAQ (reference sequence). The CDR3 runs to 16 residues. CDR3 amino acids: CASSRSGTHRADTQYF. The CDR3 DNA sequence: TGTGCCAGCTCTCGGTCCGGGACTCACCGAGCAGATACGCAGTATTTT.

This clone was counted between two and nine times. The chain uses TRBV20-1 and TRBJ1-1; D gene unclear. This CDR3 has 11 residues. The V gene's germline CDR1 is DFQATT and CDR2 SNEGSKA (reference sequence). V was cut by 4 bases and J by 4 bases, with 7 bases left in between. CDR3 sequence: CSAIMGTEAFF. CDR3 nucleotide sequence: TGCAGTGCTATTATGGGCACTGAAGCTTTCTTT.

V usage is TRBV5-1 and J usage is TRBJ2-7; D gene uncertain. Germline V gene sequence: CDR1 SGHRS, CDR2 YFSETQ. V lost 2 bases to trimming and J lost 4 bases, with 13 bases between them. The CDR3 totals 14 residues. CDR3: CASSLGPEKYEQYF. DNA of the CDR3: TGCGCCAGCAGCTTAGGTCCAGAAAAATACGAGCAGTACTTC.

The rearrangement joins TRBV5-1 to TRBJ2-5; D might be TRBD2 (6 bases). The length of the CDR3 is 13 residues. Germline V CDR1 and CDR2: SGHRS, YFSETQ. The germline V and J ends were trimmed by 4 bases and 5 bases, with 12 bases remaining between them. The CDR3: CASSPGLWETQYF. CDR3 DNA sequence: TGCGCCAGCAGCCCGGGACTCTGGGAGACCCAGTACTTC. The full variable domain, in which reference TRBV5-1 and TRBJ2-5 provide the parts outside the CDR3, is KAGVTQTPRYLIKTRGQQVTLSCSPISGHRSVSWYQQTPGQGLQFLFEYFSETQRNKGNFPGRFSGRQFSNSRSEMNVSTLELGDSALYLCASSPGLWETQYFGPGTRLLVL.

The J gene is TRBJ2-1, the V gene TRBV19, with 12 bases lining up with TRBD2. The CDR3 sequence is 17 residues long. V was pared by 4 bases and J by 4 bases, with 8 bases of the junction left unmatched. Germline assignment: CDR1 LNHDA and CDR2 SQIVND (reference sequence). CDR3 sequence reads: CASSTVTGTSGYNEQFF. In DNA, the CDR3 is TGTGCCAGTAGTACGGTGACCGGGACTAGCGGGTACAATGAGCAGTTCTTC.

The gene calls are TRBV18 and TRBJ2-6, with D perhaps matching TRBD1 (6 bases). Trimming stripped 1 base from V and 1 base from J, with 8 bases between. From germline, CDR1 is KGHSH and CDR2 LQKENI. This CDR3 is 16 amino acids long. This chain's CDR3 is CASSPLQGSGANVLTF. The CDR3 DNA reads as TGTGCCAGCTCACCACTGCAGGGGTCTGGGGCCAACGTCCTGACTTTC.

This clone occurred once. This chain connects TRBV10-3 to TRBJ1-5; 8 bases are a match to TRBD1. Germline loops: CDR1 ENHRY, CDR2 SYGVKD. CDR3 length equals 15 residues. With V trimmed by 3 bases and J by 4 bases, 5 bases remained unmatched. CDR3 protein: CAISEAGQVNQPQHF. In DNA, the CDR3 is TGTGCCATCAGTGAAGCGGGACAGGTAAATCAGCCCCAGCATTTT.

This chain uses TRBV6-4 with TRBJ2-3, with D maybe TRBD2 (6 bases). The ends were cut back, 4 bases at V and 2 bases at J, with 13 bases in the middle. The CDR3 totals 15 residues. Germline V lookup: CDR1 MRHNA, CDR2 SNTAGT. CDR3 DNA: TGTGCCAGCAGTGGGGTGGGAGGACCCACAGATACGCAGTATTTT. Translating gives CASSGVGGPTDTQYF.

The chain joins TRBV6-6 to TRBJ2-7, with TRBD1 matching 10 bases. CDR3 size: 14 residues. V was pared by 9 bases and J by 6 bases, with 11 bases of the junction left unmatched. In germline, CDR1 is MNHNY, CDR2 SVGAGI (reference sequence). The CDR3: CASLRDRGTGEQYF. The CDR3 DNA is TGTGCCAGTCTCCGGGACAGGGGCACTGGCGAGCAGTACTTC.

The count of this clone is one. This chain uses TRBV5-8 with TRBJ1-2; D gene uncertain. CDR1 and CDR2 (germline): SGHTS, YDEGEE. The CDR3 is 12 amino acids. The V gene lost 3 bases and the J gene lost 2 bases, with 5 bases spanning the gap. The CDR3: CASSSRNYGYTF. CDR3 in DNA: TGTGCCAGCAGCTCAAGAAACTATGGCTACACCTTC.

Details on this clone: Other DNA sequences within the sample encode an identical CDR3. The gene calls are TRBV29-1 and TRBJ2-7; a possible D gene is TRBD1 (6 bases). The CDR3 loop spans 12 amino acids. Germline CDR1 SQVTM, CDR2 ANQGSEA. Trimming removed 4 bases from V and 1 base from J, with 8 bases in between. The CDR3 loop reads CSVGGGSYEQYF. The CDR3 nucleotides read TGCAGCGTTGGAGGGGGATCCTACGAGCAGTACTTC.

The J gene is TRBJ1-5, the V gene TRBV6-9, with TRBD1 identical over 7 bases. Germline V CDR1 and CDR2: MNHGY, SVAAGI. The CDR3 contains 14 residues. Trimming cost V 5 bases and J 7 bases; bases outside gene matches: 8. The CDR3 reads CASSIKGAGQPQHF. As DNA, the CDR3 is TGTGCCAGCAGTATAAAGGGGGCCGGGCAGCCCCAGCATTTT.

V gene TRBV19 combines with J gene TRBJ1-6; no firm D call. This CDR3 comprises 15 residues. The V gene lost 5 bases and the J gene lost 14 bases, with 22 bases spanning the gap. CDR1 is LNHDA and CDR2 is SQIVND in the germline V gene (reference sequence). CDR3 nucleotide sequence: TGTGCCAGTAGTTCCGCTTCGGCAGGCCGTGCGGCCCTCCACTTT. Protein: CASSSASAGRAALHF.

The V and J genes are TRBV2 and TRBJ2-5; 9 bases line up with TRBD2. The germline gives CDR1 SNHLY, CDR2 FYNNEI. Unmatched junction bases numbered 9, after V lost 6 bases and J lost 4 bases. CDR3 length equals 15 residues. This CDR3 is CASRSSGRYLETQYF. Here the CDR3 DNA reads TGTGCCAGCAGGTCCAGCGGGAGGTATTTAGAGACCCAGTACTTC.

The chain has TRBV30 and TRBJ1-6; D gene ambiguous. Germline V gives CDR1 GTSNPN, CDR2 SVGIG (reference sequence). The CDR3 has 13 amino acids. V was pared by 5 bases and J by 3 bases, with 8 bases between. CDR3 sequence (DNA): TGTGCCTGGGAACAGAACTATAATTCACCCCTCCACTTT. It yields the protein CAWEQNYNSPLHF.